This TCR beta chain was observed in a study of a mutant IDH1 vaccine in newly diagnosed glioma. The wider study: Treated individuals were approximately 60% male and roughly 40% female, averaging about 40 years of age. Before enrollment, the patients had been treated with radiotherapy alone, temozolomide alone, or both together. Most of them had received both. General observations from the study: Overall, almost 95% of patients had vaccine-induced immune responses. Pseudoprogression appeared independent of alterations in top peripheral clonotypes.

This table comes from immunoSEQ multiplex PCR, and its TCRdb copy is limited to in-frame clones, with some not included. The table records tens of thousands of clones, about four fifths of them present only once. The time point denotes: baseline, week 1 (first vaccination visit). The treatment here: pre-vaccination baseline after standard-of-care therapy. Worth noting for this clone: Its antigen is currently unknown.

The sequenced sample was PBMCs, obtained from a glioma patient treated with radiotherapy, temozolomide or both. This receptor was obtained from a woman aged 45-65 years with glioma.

CDR3 amino acids: CASSATTGYGYTF. In nucleotides, the CDR3 is TGTGCCAGCAGCGCCACCACGGGTTATGGCTACACCTTC. The chain is built from TRBV9 and TRBJ1-2; D gene unclear. CDR1 is SGDLS and CDR2 is YYNGEE in the germline V gene. Trimming removed 3 bases at V and 5 bases at J, with 11 bases between. This CDR3 spans 13 amino acids.